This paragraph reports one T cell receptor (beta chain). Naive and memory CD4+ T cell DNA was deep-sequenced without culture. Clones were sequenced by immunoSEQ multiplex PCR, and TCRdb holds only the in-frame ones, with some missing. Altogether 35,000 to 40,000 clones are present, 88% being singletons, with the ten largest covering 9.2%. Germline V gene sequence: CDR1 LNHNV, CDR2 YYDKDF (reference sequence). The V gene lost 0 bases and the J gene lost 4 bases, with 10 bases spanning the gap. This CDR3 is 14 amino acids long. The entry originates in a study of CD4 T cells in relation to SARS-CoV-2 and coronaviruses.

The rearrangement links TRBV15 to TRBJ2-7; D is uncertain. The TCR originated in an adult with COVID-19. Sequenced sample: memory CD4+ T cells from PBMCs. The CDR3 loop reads CATSRDQDTYEQYF. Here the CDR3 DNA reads TGTGCCACCAGCAGAGATCAAGACACTTACGAGCAGTACTTC.